The 26 T cell receptor beta chains reported below all come from one sample, sequenced in a study of blood T cell repertoires in COVID-19. Assay used: immunoSEQ multiplex PCR; TCRdb lists only in-frame clones, some missing. The sample consists of approximately 290,000 clones, 80% to 90% of them appearing once. The sequenced sample was PBMCs or T cells enriched from blood (not recorded which). The receptors come from a woman under 40 who had recovered from COVID-19.

The rearrangement uses TRBV6-5 and TRBJ1-1, with 7 bases identical to TRBD1. Germline V gene sequence: CDR1 MNHEY, CDR2 SVGAGI. The V gene end was trimmed by 2 bases and the J gene end by 3 bases; junction bases not matched to a gene: 6. The CDR3 consists of 15 residues. The CDR3 region is CASSYLQGVYTEAFF. The CDR3 DNA is TGTGCCAGCAGTTACCTGCAGGGGGTTTACACTGAAGCTTTCTTT.

The chain employs TRBV7-2 and TRBJ2-1; 8 bases align to TRBD2. With 7 bases clipped from V and 2 bases from J, the junction kept 13 bases outside the gene matches. This CDR3 is built from 17 residues. CDR1 is SGHTA and CDR2 is FQGNSA in the germline V gene. The CDR3 bases are TGTGCCAGCAACCCCAGGAGCGGGAGACCCCCCTACAATGAGCAGTTCTTC. Protein sequence: CASNPRSGRPPYNEQFF.

This clone has just one count. The gene calls are TRBV5-1 and TRBJ1-4; D is perhaps TRBD1 (6 bases). The ends were cut back, 5 bases at V and 8 bases at J, with 13 bases in the middle. The CDR3 spans 13 residues. Germline V CDR1 and CDR2: SGHRS, YFSETQ. DNA for the CDR3: TGCGCCAGCAGGGAGGGGGGGGACGAAAAACTGTTTTTT. Its protein product is CASREGGDEKLFF. The full variable domain, its missing parts supplied by reference TRBV5-1 and TRBJ1-4, is KAGVTQTPRYLIKTRGQQVTLSCSPISGHRSVSWYQQTPGQGLQFLFEYFSETQRNKGNFPGRFSGRQFSNSRSEMNVSTLELGDSALYLCASREGGDEKLFFGSGTQLSVL.

This clone was recorded a few times. CDR3 sequence (DNA): TGTGCCATCTTGGGTCCCGGGACACGCTCTGGAAACACCATATATTTT. Its translation: CAILGPGTRSGNTIYF. The chain is built from TRBV10-3 and TRBJ1-3; D is perhaps TRBD1 (6 bases). The ends were cut back, 8 bases at V and 0 bases at J, with 17 bases in the middle. CDR1 is ENHRY and CDR2 is SYGVKD in the germline V gene. This CDR3 contains 16 residues.

The rearrangement uses TRBV7-8 and TRBJ1-1; D gene uncertain. Trimming pared 2 bases from V and 1 base from J, leaving 14 bases between. There are 16 residues in the CDR3. From germline, CDR1 is SGHVS and CDR2 FQNEAQ. The CDR3 loop reads CASSLTPVGGNTEAFF. Here the CDR3 DNA reads TGTGCCAGCAGCTTAACCCCCGTGGGAGGGAACACTGAAGCTTTCTTT. The full variable domain, in which reference TRBV7-8 and TRBJ1-1 provide the parts outside the CDR3, is GAGVSQSPRYKVAKRGQDVALRCDPISGHVSLFWYQQALGQGPEFLTYFQNEAQLDKSGLPSDRFFAERPEGSVSTLKIQRTQQEDSAVYLCASSLTPVGGNTEAFFGQGTRLTVV.

The chain combines TRBV5-1 with TRBJ2-5; 11 bases agree with TRBD2. CDR3 length: 18 residues. CDR1 is SGHRS and CDR2 is YFSETQ in the germline V gene. Trimming removed 0 bases from V and 5 bases from J; junction bases left unmatched: 12. This CDR3 reads CASSLVVITSGSAETQYF. CDR3 bases: TGCGCCAGCAGCTTGGTGGTCATAACTAGCGGGAGTGCGGAGACCCAGTACTTC.

The CDR3: CASSYARNTEAFF. The CDR3 DNA is TGTGCCAGCAGCTACGCACGAAACACTGAAGCTTTCTTT. The rearrangement joins TRBV28 to TRBJ1-1; no definite D call. This CDR3 comprises 13 residues. Germline loops: CDR1 MDHEN, CDR2 SYDVKM. Trimming shortened V by 6 bases and J by 2 bases, and 10 bases separated the two germline ends.

Of note for this clone: At the DNA level, this CDR3 is encoded by other sequences in the same sample as well. The chain uses TRBV9 and TRBJ2-1; 9 bases are a match to TRBD2. The CDR3 loop spans 15 amino acids. In germline, CDR1 is SGDLS, CDR2 YYNGEE. The J segment lost 0 bases and the V segment lost 2 bases, leaving 0 bases of the junction unmatched. The chain's CDR3 is CASSVTSGSYNEQFF. DNA for the CDR3: TGTGCCAGCAGCGTGACTAGCGGCTCCTACAATGAGCAGTTCTTC.

This clone appeared once. The chain is built from TRBV27 and TRBJ2-5, with TRBD1 matching 7 bases. CDR3 length: 12 residues. V trimming: 7 bases; J trimming: 7 bases; junction bases outside the gene matches: 6. Germline V gene data show CDR1 as MNHEY and CDR2 as SMNVEV (reference sequence). The CDR3 DNA reads TGTGCCAGCAAAGGACAGGAAGGGACCCAGTACTTC. Encoded protein: CASKGQEGTQYF.

V and J are TRBV9 and TRBJ2-2; D possibly corresponds to TRBD1 (5 bases). Trimming left V 6 bases short and J 0 bases short, with 18 bases between. This CDR3 spans 17 amino acids. Germline V gives CDR1 SGDLS, CDR2 YYNGEE. The CDR3: CASTLGSRAANTGELFF. The CDR3 coding sequence is TGTGCCAGCACCCTCGGATCCAGGGCCGCGAACACCGGGGAGCTGTTTTTT.

The chain combines TRBV18 with TRBJ2-7; perhaps TRBD2 as D (5 bases). The CDR3 has 14 residues. The germline gives CDR1 KGHSH, CDR2 LQKENI. V was cut by 3 bases and J by 3 bases, with 12 bases left in between. The CDR3 here is CASSPSTRVYEQYF. The CDR3 bases are TGTGCCAGCTCACCGAGCACTAGGGTCTACGAGCAGTACTTC.

In DNA form, the CDR3 reads TGTGCCTGGAGTGCCCCCCCGGGGGGAAACACCATATATTTT. This codes for CAWSAPPGGNTIYF. The V and J genes are TRBV30 and TRBJ1-3, with D unclear. V dropped 1 base and J dropped 4 bases, with 11 bases sitting between them. Per the germline V gene, CDR1 is GTSNPN and CDR2 is SVGIG (reference sequence). This CDR3 spans 14 amino acids.

This chain links TRBV3-1 (or the pseudogene TRBV3-2) with TRBJ2-2; 14 positions match TRBD2. The J segment lost 7 bases and the V segment lost 8 bases, leaving 9 bases of the junction unmatched. The CDR3 extends over 16 amino acids. The V gene's germline CDR1 is LGHDT and CDR2 YNNKEL (reference sequence). This chain's CDR3 is CASAGGLAGVVGELFF. The CDR3 DNA sequence: TGTGCCAGCGCGGGGGGACTAGCGGGAGTGGTCGGGGAGCTGTTTTTT.

The chain couples TRBV5-1 to TRBJ2-7, with TRBD2 matching over 7 bases. Germline lookup yields CDR1 SGHRS and CDR2 YFSETQ. CDR3 length equals 18 residues. V was pared by 2 bases and J by 5 bases, with 19 bases of the junction left unmatched. CDR3 DNA sequence: TGCGCCAGCAGCTTATTTAACTCTGGTTGGCGGGAGTCGAACGAGCAGTACTTC. It specifies CASSLFNSGWRESNEQYF.

This clone was recorded only once. CDR3 sequence (DNA): TGCGCCAGCAGCCCCAAGACGGGGAACACTGAAGCTTTCTTT. It yields the protein CASSPKTGNTEAFF. This sequence joins TRBV4-1 and TRBJ1-1; no firm D call. The germline V gene encodes CDR1 MGHRA and CDR2 YSYEKL. This CDR3 is 14 amino acids long. Trimming pared 4 bases from V and 1 base from J, leaving 10 bases between.

The V and J genes are TRBV5-1 and TRBJ2-7, with 9 bases that match TRBD1. With 4 bases clipped from V and 6 bases from J, the junction kept 11 bases outside the gene matches. The CDR3 is made up of 15 amino acids. Germline CDR1 SGHRS, CDR2 YFSETQ. The CDR3 bases are TGCGCCAGCAGCCAAGCGACAGGGGGGGTGAGCGAGCAGTACTTC. Translated: CASSQATGGVSEQYF.

The chain uses TRBV27 and TRBJ2-2, with 8 bases aligning to TRBD1. The CDR3 is made up of 14 amino acids. Looked up from germline, CDR1 is MNHEY and CDR2 is SMNVEV (reference sequence). V gave up 7 bases and J gave up 5 bases; unmatched junction bases: 6. The CDR3 region is CASNPTGATGELFF. Written as DNA, the CDR3 is TGTGCCAGCAACCCGACAGGGGCGACCGGGGAGCTGTTTTTT.

Only one count was recorded for this clone. The chain recombines TRBV2 with TRBJ1-2; tentative D call: TRBD1 (6 bases). CDR3 length equals 15 residues. V was clipped by 6 bases and J by 7 bases, with 21 bases between them. Germline assignment: CDR1 SNHLY and CDR2 FYNNEI. For the CDR3, the DNA is TGTGCCAGCAGCCCGGAGACAGGAAGAACTATTGGCTACACCTTC. Residues: CASSPETGRTIGYTF. The full variable domain, its missing parts supplied by reference TRBV2 and TRBJ1-2, is EPEVTQTPSHQVTQMGQEVILRCVPISNHLYFYWYRQILGQKVEFLVSFYNNEISEKSEIFDDQFSVERPDGSNFTLKIRSTKLEDSAMYFCASSPETGRTIGYTFGSGTRLTVV.

The chain employs TRBV4-2 and TRBJ2-2; D perhaps matches TRBD1 (6 bases). Germline V gene sequence: CDR1 LGHNA, CDR2 YNFKEQ. V was trimmed by 4 bases and J by 1 base, leaving 13 bases between them. There are 16 residues in the CDR3. CDR3: CASSPVGTRNTGELFF. The CDR3 region has the DNA TGTGCCAGCAGCCCAGTTGGGACAAGGAACACCGGGGAGCTGTTTTTT.

This clone has a single count. V is TRBV4-1 and J is TRBJ2-7; 7 bases are a match to TRBD2. This CDR3 region has 15 residues. Germline-derived CDR1 and CDR2 are MGHRA and YSYEKL. J was trimmed by 0 bases and V by 4 bases; bases with no gene match: 6. The CDR3 loop reads CASSPIPGGSYEQYF. CDR3 DNA: TGCGCCAGCAGCCCTATACCGGGGGGCTCCTACGAGCAGTACTTC.

The genes are TRBV7-2 and TRBJ2-7, with 12 bases identical to TRBD1. J lost 4 bases, V lost 9 bases, and 4 bases had no gene match. Germline assignment: CDR1 SGHTA and CDR2 FQGNSA. The CDR3 extends over 13 amino acids. The CDR3 here is CASGTGGIYEQYF. As DNA, the CDR3 is TGTGCCAGTGGGACAGGGGGCATATACGAGCAGTACTTC. The full variable domain, rest sourced from reference TRBV7-2 and TRBJ2-7, is GAGVSQSPSNKVTEKGKDVELRCDPISGHTALYWYRQSLGQGLEFLIYFQGNSAPDKSGLPSDRFSAERTGGSVSTLTIQRTQQEDSAVYLCASGTGGIYEQYFGPGTRLTVT.

V is TRBV11-2 and J is TRBJ1-2; 12 positions match TRBD1. The CDR3 is 16 residues long. J lost 5 bases, V lost 6 bases, and 10 bases had no gene match. The germline CDR1 and CDR2 sequences are SGHAT and FQNNGV. In nucleotides, the CDR3 is TGTGCCAGCAGAACCGGGACAGGGGGCAAACCTTATGGCTACACCTTC. It codes for CASRTGTGGKPYGYTF.

The V gene is TRBV19, the J gene TRBJ2-3; 9 bases map to TRBD1. CDR1 and CDR2 from the germline V gene are LNHDA and SQIVND (reference sequence). The CDR3 is made up of 14 amino acids. V shed 6 bases and J 3 bases; nucleotides not matched to a gene: 4. CDR3 sequence: CASRIGQGTDTQYF. Here the CDR3 DNA reads TGTGCCAGTAGGATTGGACAGGGGACAGATACGCAGTATTTT.

This chain connects TRBV7-9 to TRBJ1-1; D is possibly TRBD1 (5 bases). Germline lookup yields CDR1 SEHNR and CDR2 FQNEAQ (reference sequence). CDR3 length equals 15 residues. The V and J ends lost 5 bases and 0 bases respectively, with 13 bases between them. DNA of the CDR3: TGTGCCAGCAGCCGCGGACAAAACATGAACACTGAAGCTTTCTTT. Encoded protein: CASSRGQNMNTEAFF.

The chain recombines TRBV5-1 with TRBJ2-7; TRBD2 matches at 8 bases. The CDR3 covers 15 residues. Germline values: CDR1 SGHRS, CDR2 YFSETQ. V lost 4 bases, J lost 1 base, and 7 bases stayed unmatched. The CDR3 sequence is CASSVLTSGSYEQYF. The CDR3 DNA reads TGCGCCAGCAGCGTCCTAACTAGCGGTTCCTACGAGCAGTACTTC.

The rearrangement links TRBV5-1 to TRBJ2-3; 13 bases are a match to TRBD2. Germline values: CDR1 SGHRS, CDR2 YFSETQ. This CDR3 is built from 16 residues. J was trimmed by 6 bases and V by 4 bases; bases with no gene match: 8. The CDR3 nucleotides read TGCGCCAGCAGCCCGACTAGCGGGGGGCCGGGGGATACGCAGTATTTT. Its translation: CASSPTSGGPGDTQYF.